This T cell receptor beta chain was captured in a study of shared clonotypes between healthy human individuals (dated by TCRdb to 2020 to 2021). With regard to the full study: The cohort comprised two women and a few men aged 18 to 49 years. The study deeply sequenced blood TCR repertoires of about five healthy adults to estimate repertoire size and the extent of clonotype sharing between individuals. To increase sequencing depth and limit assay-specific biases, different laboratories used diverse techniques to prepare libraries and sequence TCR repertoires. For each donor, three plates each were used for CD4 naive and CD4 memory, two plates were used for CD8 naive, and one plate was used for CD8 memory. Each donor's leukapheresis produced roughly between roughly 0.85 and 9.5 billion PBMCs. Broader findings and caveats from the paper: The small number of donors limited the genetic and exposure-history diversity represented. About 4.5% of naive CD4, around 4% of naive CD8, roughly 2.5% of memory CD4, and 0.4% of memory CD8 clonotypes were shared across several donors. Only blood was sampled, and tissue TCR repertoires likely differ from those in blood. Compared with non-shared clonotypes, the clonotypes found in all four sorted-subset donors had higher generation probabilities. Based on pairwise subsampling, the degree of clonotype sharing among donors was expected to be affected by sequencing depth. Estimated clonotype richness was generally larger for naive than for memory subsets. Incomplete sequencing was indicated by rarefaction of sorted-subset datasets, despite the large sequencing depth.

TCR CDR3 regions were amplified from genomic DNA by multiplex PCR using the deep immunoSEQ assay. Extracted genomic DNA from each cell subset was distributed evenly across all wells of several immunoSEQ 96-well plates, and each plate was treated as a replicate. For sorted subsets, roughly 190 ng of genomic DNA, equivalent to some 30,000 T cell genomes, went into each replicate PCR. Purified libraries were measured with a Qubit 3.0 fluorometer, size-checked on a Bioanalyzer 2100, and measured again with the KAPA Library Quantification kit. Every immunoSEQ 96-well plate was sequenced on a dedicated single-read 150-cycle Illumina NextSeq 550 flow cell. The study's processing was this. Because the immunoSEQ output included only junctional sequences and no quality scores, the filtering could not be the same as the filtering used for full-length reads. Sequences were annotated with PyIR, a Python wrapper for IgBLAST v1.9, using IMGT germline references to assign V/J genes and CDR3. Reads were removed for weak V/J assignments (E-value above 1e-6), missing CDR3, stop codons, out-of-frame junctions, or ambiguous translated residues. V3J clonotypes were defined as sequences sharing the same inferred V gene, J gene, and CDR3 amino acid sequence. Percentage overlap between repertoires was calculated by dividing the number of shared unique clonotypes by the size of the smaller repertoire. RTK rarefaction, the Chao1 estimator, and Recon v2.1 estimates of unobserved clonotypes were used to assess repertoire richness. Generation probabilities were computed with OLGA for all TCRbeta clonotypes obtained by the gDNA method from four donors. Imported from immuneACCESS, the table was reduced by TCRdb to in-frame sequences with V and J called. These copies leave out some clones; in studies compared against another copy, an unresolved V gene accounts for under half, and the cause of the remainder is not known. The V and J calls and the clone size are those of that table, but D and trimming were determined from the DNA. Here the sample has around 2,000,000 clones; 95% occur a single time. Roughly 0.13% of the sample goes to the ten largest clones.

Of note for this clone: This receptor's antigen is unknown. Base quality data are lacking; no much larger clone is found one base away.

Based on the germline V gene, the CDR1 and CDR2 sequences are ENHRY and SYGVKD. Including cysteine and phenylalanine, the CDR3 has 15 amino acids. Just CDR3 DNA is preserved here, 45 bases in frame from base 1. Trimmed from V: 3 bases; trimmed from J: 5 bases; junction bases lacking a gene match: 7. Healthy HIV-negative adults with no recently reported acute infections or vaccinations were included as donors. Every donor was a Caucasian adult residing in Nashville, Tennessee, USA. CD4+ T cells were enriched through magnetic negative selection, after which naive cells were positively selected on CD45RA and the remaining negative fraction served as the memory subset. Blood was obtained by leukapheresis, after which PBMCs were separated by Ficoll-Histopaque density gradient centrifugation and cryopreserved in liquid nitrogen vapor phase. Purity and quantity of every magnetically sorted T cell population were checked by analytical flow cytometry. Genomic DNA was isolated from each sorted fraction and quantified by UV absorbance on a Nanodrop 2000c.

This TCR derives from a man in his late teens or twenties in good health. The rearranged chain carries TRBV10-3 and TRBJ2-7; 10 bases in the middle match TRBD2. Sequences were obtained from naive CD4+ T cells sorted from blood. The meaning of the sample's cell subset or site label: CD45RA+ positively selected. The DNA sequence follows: TGTGCCATCAGTGACCTAACTAGCGGGGAAGACGAGCAGTACTTC. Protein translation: CAISDLTSGEDEQYF.